The 5 T cell receptor beta chains below come from one sample, sequenced in a study of blood T cell repertoires in COVID-19. Here immunoSEQ multiplex PCR was the method, and the copy in TCRdb shows in-frame clones only, minus some. The sample carries some 150,000 clones, 84% recorded once. The sample was peripheral blood. These receptors all come from an older woman with COVID-19, enrolled during active disease.

CDR3 residues: CASSPQGRLAGGYNEQFF. CDR3 sequence (DNA): TGTGCCAGTAGTCCGCAGGGTCGACTAGCGGGAGGTTACAATGAGCAGTTCTTC. The chain links TRBV19 to TRBJ2-1; 13 bases fit TRBD2. Trimming at V came to 5 bases and at J to 4 bases, leaving 11 bases not matched to a gene. The CDR3 runs to 18 residues. Germline V gives CDR1 LNHDA, CDR2 SQIVND (reference sequence).

The genes are TRBV27 and TRBJ1-2; weak D call: TRBD1 (6 bases). Germline CDR1 is MNHEY and CDR2 is SMNVEV (reference sequence). The CDR3 loop spans 13 amino acids. The ends were cut back, 3 bases at V and 8 bases at J, with 13 bases in the middle. CDR3 protein: CASSLHREGGYTF. Written as DNA, the CDR3 is TGTGCCAGCAGTTTGCACAGGGAGGGGGGCTACACCTTC.

The chain couples TRBV30 to TRBJ1-3; D call uncertain. The V end lost 3 bases, the J end lost 0 bases, and 9 bases lay between the germline ends. Germline values: CDR1 GTSNPN, CDR2 SVGIG (reference sequence). The CDR3 contains 14 residues. In nucleotides, the CDR3 is TGTGCCTGGAGGAGTCGGGTCTCTGGAAACACCATATATTTT. Its translation is CAWRSRVSGNTIYF.

This chain joins TRBV7-3 and TRBJ1-1; D not certain. Germline CDR1 and CDR2: SGHTA and FQGTGA. The CDR3 is 14 residues long. V gave up 4 bases and J gave up 6 bases, with 15 bases separating them. The CDR3 sequence: CASSSAIGFSEAFF. The CDR3 nucleotides read TGTGCCAGCAGCTCAGCGATTGGGTTTTCTGAAGCTTTCTTT.

This chain uses TRBV2 with TRBJ1-5; D possibly corresponds to TRBD1 (6 bases). Germline-derived CDR1 and CDR2 are SNHLY and FYNNEI. With 8 bases removed from V and 5 bases from J, the gap between germline ends came to 10 bases. This CDR3 contains 12 residues. The CDR3 reads CASSGDDQPQHF. DNA for the CDR3: TGTGCCAGCTCAGGGGATGATCAGCCCCAGCATTTT.